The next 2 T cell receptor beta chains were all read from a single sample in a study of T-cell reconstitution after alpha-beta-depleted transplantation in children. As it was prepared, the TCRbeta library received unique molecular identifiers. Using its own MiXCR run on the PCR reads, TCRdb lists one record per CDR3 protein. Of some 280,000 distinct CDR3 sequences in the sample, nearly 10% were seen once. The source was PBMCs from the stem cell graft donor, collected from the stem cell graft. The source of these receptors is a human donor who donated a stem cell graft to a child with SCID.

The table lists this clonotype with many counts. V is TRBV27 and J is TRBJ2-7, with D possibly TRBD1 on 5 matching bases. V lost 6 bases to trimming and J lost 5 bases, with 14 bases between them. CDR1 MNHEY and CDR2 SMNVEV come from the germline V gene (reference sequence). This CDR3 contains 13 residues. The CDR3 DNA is TGTGCCAGCAGATCGAGACAGTCGAACGAGCAGTACTTC. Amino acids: CASRSRQSNEQYF.

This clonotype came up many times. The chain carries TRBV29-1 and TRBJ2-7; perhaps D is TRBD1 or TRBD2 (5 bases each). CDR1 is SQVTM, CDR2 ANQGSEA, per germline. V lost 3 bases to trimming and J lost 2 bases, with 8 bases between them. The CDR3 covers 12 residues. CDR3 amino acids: CSVDEGPYEQYF. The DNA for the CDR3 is TGCAGCGTTGACGAGGGACCCTACGAGCAGTACTTC.